These 8 T cell receptor beta chains were all obtained from the same sample, sequenced in a study of T cell changes during pregnancy in multiple sclerosis. Assay used: immunoSEQ multiplex PCR; TCRdb lists only in-frame clones, some missing. Here the sample spans some 36,000 clones, more than 90% being singletons. This specimen was CD4+ T cells from peripheral blood mononuclear cells, taken in the second trimester of pregnancy. These receptors were collected from a female donor with multiple sclerosis, enrolled in a pregnancy study.

The gene calls are TRBV6-1 and TRBJ1-5, with 7 bases identical to TRBD1. The CDR3 runs to 14 residues. CDR1 is MNHNS and CDR2 is SASEGT in the germline V gene. V gave up 4 bases and J gave up 6 bases; unmatched junction bases: 6. The CDR3 sequence is CASSVRQGRQPQHF. In nucleotides, the CDR3 is TGTGCCAGCAGTGTACGACAGGGTCGTCAGCCCCAGCATTTT.

This clone was seen once. The chain links TRBV9 to TRBJ1-6, with D tentatively TRBD1 (6 bases). The CDR3 has 15 amino acids. Looked up from germline, CDR1 is SGDLS and CDR2 is YYNGEE. V was pared by 3 bases and J by 14 bases, with 21 bases between. CDR3 amino acids: CASSAEGGVLGALHF. The CDR3 bases are TGTGCCAGCAGCGCTGAAGGGGGGGTCCTTGGGGCCCTCCACTTT.

The chain is built from TRBV6-1 and TRBJ2-5; TRBD1 aligns across 9 bases. This CDR3 region has 16 residues. Looked up from germline, CDR1 is MNHNS and CDR2 is SASEGT. Germline trimming cut 4 bases from V and 4 bases from J; bases unmatched to any gene: 10. Here the CDR3 reads CASSGGTGGWLETQYF. CDR3 bases: TGTGCCAGCAGTGGGGGTACAGGGGGCTGGTTAGAGACCCAGTACTTC.

The chain combines TRBV6-1 with TRBJ1-2; possible D gene TRBD1, 6 bases. The CDR3 contains 16 residues. Germline loops: CDR1 MNHNS, CDR2 SASEGT. V was trimmed by 2 bases and J by 5 bases, leaving 18 bases between them. In nucleotides, the CDR3 is TGTGCCAGCAGTGAAACAGTCGACAGGAAGCGTTATGGCTACACCTTC. This sequence encodes CASSETVDRKRYGYTF.

CDR3 in amino acids: CASSQAGTGGNNEQFF. In DNA, the CDR3 is TGCGCCAGCAGCCAAGCCGGGACAGGGGGTAACAATGAGCAGTTCTTC. The rearrangement links TRBV4-3 to TRBJ2-1; 11 bases match TRBD1. The CDR3 spans 16 residues. Germline assignment: CDR1 LGHNA and CDR2 YSLEER. Losses at the gene ends were 1 base for V and 5 bases for J; bases not matched to a gene: 4.

The genes are TRBV5-8 and TRBJ2-7, with 13 bases identical to TRBD2. This CDR3 has 17 residues. Germline V CDR1 and CDR2: SGHTS, YDEGEE. Unmatched junction bases numbered 7, after V lost 0 bases and J lost 4 bases. This CDR3 reads CASSLAVLAGGSYEQYF. The DNA for the CDR3 is TGTGCCAGCAGCTTGGCAGTACTAGCGGGAGGGTCATACGAGCAGTACTTC.

The chain recombines TRBV12-5 with TRBJ2-3; 11 nucleotides align to TRBD2. Germline V gene data show CDR1 as LGHNT and CDR2 as FRNRAP. V gave up 1 base and J gave up 4 bases; unmatched junction bases: 19. The length of the CDR3 is 21 residues. CDR3 protein: CASGLALQSLAGGSRADTQYF. The CDR3 bases are TGTGCTAGTGGTTTGGCCCTTCAGAGTCTAGCGGGGGGAAGTAGGGCAGATACGCAGTATTTT.

V is TRBV29-1 and J is TRBJ1-1; the D gene is possibly TRBD1 (6 bases). Germline assignment: CDR1 SQVTM and CDR2 ANQGSEA. CDR3 length: 13 amino acids. For the CDR3, the DNA is TGCACCTCGTACAGGGCGGAGAGCACTGAAGCTTTCTTT. Translated, it gives CTSYRAESTEAFF.